A single sample is the source of the 24 T cell receptor beta chains below, sequenced in a study of a mutant IDH1 vaccine in newly diagnosed glioma. Specified time point: week 35, safety follow-up. In every dose of vaccine, 300 ug of mutant IDH1 20-mer peptide was given alongside topical imiquimod. Method: immunoSEQ multiplex PCR; TCRdb's copy keeps in-frame clones and lacks some. The data hold about 55,000 clones, with less than 90% observed a single time. Antigens of these TCRs are unknown. This specimen consisted of PBMCs, obtained from a glioma patient whose treatment included an IDH1 peptide vaccine. The receptors were sampled from a woman between 18 and 29 years old with glioma.

This clone was seen a few times. This chain uses TRBV5-1 with TRBJ1-1, with a tentative D call TRBD1 (5 bases). V was pared by 4 bases and J by 4 bases, with 17 bases between. CDR3 length: 15 residues. Germline V gene data show CDR1 as SGHRS and CDR2 as YFSETQ. The CDR3, as DNA: TGCGCCAGCAGCGCGGGACGGATAGTCCCCACTGAAGCTTTCTTT. It yields the protein CASSAGRIVPTEAFF.

The chain has TRBV19 and TRBJ1-2; D not certain. The germline V gene encodes CDR1 LNHDA and CDR2 SQIVND (reference sequence). The CDR3 loop spans 11 amino acids. Trimming removed 5 bases from V and 8 bases from J, with 9 bases in between. The CDR3 sequence: CASSLGRGYTF. The CDR3 nucleotides read TGTGCCAGTAGTCTAGGGAGAGGCTACACCTTC.

This rearrangement joins TRBV11-2 to TRBJ1-1, with 11 positions matching TRBD1. From germline, CDR1 is SGHAT and CDR2 FQNNGV. V lost 5 bases, J lost 1 base, and 6 bases stayed unmatched. This CDR3 region has 16 residues. The CDR3 DNA reads as TGTGCCAGCAGCACCGGGACAGGGGGAAAGAACACTGAAGCTTTCTTT. Its translation is CASSTGTGGKNTEAFF.

The genes are TRBV6-5 and TRBJ1-3; D remains ambiguous. The CDR3 totals 15 residues. Trimming left V 8 bases short and J 0 bases short, with 14 bases between. Germline V gene lookup returns CDR1 MNHEY and CDR2 SVGAGI. The CDR3 DNA reads as TGTGCCAGCCAGGAGAGCAAGAGCTCTGGAAACACCATATATTTT. Protein product: CASQESKSSGNTIYF.

The chain links TRBV5-1 to TRBJ2-1; D is unresolved. Trimming pared 0 bases from V and 3 bases from J, leaving 10 bases between. Germline-derived CDR1 and CDR2 are SGHRS and YFSETQ. This CDR3 contains 15 residues. The CDR3 coding sequence is TGCGCCAGCAGCTTGGGAGCAAATCTCTACAATGAGCAGTTCTTC. It encodes CASSLGANLYNEQFF.

The J gene is TRBJ2-1, the V gene TRBV7-9; 7 nucleotides align to TRBD1. CDR3 length: 17 residues. Germline trimming cut 5 bases from V and 0 bases from J; bases unmatched to any gene: 10. Germline loops: CDR1 SEHNR, CDR2 FQNEAQ (reference sequence). CDR3 sequence reads: CASSQRTGGNSYNEQFF. The CDR3 coding sequence is TGTGCCAGCAGCCAGAGGACAGGAGGCAACTCCTACAATGAGCAGTTCTTC.

This rearrangement joins TRBV7-9 to TRBJ1-5; 7 bases line up with TRBD1. Germline trimming cut 4 bases from V and 3 bases from J; bases unmatched to any gene: 6. This CDR3 comprises 15 residues. Germline loops: CDR1 SEHNR, CDR2 FQNEAQ (reference sequence). CDR3 DNA sequence: TGTGCCAGCAGCTACGACAGGGTACCCAATCAGCCCCAGCATTTT. Encoded protein: CASSYDRVPNQPQHF.

The chain carries TRBV4-2 and TRBJ1-4; weak D call: TRBD1 (5 bases). The length of the CDR3 is 15 residues. Germline CDR1 and CDR2: LGHNA and YNFKEQ. V lost 0 bases, J lost 4 bases, and 9 bases lay in between. CDR3 sequence reads: CASSQERGVNEKLFF. The CDR3 DNA is TGTGCCAGCAGCCAAGAGAGGGGCGTTAATGAAAAACTGTTTTTT.

The V call is TRBV7-6, the J call TRBJ2-7; D remains ambiguous. The V end lost 1 base, the J end lost 2 bases, and 6 bases lay between the germline ends. CDR1 SGHVS and CDR2 FNYEAQ come from the germline V gene. The length of the CDR3 is 13 residues. CDR3 sequence: CASSLEATYEQYF. The CDR3 nucleotides are TGTGCCAGCAGCTTAGAGGCAACCTACGAGCAGTACTTC. The full variable domain, completed using reference TRBV7-6 and TRBJ2-7, is GAGVSQSPRYKVTKRGQDVALRCDPISGHVSLYWYRQALGQGPEFLTYFNYEAQQDKSGLPNDRFSAERPEGSISTLTIQRTEQRDSAMYRCASSLEATYEQYFGPGTRLTVT.

The rearrangement uses TRBV25-1 and TRBJ1-2; D is perhaps TRBD1 (5 bases). The germline gives CDR1 MGHDK, CDR2 SYGVNS. This CDR3 has 13 amino acids. Trimming took 4 bases from V and 3 from J, leaving 9 bases between them. DNA for the CDR3: TGTGCCAGCAGTGGTTGGGACCACTATGGCTACACCTTC. Amino acid sequence: CASSGWDHYGYTF.

The chain has TRBV11-3 and TRBJ1-2, with unresolved D. CDR1 and CDR2 from the germline V gene are SGHNT and YENEEA. Trimming removed 0 bases from V and 2 bases from J, with 16 bases in between. The CDR3 extends over 17 amino acids. The CDR3 DNA follows: TGTGCCAGCAGCTTAGATCGATTCCAGACCGGAAACTATGGCTACACCTTC. The encoded protein is CASSLDRFQTGNYGYTF.

The chain has TRBV30 and TRBJ1-6, with D uncertain. The germline V gene encodes CDR1 GTSNPN and CDR2 SVGIG (reference sequence). CDR3 length equals 12 residues. Trimming removed 5 bases at V and 10 bases at J, with 12 bases between. This chain's CDR3 is CAWLRFGSPLHF. In DNA form, the CDR3 reads TGTGCCTGGCTAAGGTTCGGGTCACCCCTCCACTTT.

This clone was counted a single time. This chain links TRBV6-1 with TRBJ2-1; no firm D call. Trimming took off 3 bases at V and 8 bases at J, with 14 bases between the two ends. CDR3 length: 14 amino acids. CDR1 MNHNS and CDR2 SASEGT come from the germline V gene. DNA for the CDR3: TGTGCCAGCAGTGATTGGCCCAACAGAGATGAGCAGTTCTTC. It is translated as CASSDWPNRDEQFF.

This chain joins TRBV21-1 and TRBJ2-5; no check of the table's D call, TRBD2, against the DNA was made. TRBV21-1 constitutes a pseudogene. The CDR3 runs 15 residues. DNA for the CDR3: TGTGCCAGCAGCAAACGGGGGACGCCGCGGGAGACCCAGTACTTC. The encoded protein is CASSKRGTPRETQYF.

The chain joins TRBV7-9 to TRBJ2-5; D is possibly TRBD1 (6 bases). Germline V gene data show CDR1 as SEHNR and CDR2 as FQNEAQ (reference sequence). V was clipped by 4 bases and J by 4 bases, with 16 bases between them. CDR3 length: 15 residues. In DNA, the CDR3 is TGTGCCAGCAGCTCCTACAGGGTTGAACCAGAGACCCAGTACTTC. It yields the protein CASSSYRVEPETQYF.

CDR3 sequence (DNA): TGTGCCAGCAGCTTGGTCGGAACCGGGGAGCTGTTTTTT. This sequence encodes CASSLVGTGELFF. V gene TRBV5-4 combines with J gene TRBJ2-2; D remains ambiguous. The V end lost 0 bases, the J end lost 5 bases, and 5 bases lay between the germline ends. Looked up from germline, CDR1 is SGHNT and CDR2 is YYREEE (reference sequence). The CDR3 has 13 amino acids.

The V gene is TRBV4-2, the J gene TRBJ1-5, with D unresolved. Germline values: CDR1 LGHNA, CDR2 YNFKEQ. The CDR3 has 14 amino acids. The V end was cut by 3 bases, the J end by 2 bases, with 8 bases between. The CDR3 bases are TGTGCCAGCAGCCAGGGGTCAGGCAATCAGCCCCAGCATTTT. Translated: CASSQGSGNQPQHF.

The CDR3 sequence: CASGTSGGPSYEQYF. The CDR3 nucleotides are TGTGCCAGCGGGACTAGCGGGGGGCCTTCCTACGAGCAGTACTTC. The chain links TRBV2 to TRBJ2-7; TRBD2 matches 15 bases. Germline V gives CDR1 SNHLY, CDR2 FYNNEI. The ends lost 8 bases at V and 1 base at J; junction bases unmatched: 3. CDR3 size: 15 residues.

J is TRBJ2-3 and V is TRBV27, with 7 bases lining up with TRBD1. V gave up 0 bases and J gave up 2 bases; unmatched junction bases: 8. CDR1 is MNHEY, CDR2 SMNVEV, per germline (reference sequence). The CDR3 totals 17 residues. The CDR3 spells CASSLSMGQFFTDTQYF. CDR3 nucleotides: TGTGCCAGCAGTTTATCTATGGGACAGTTTTTCACAGATACGCAGTATTTT.

The rearrangement joins TRBV27 to TRBJ2-7; 7 positions agree with TRBD1. Germline CDR1 reads MNHEY; CDR2 reads SMNVEV (reference sequence). V dropped 5 bases and J dropped 5; count of bases not matched to a gene: 6. This CDR3 is 13 amino acids long. DNA for the CDR3: TGTGCCAGCAGTAGATCGGACAGGAACGAGCAGTACTTC. It encodes CASSRSDRNEQYF.

In this sample, this clone turned up once. The chain carries TRBV5-3 and TRBJ2-3; 10 bases map to TRBD2. Being an ORF, TRBV5-3 has a function that is uncertain. The V segment lost 8 bases and the J segment 4 bases; nucleotides outside the gene matches: 10. The CDR3 has 15 amino acids. The CDR3 DNA follows: TGTGCCAGTCATCTAGCGGGAGTAGTCTCAGATACGCAGTATTTT. It codes for CASHLAGVVSDTQYF.

The chain links TRBV4-3 to TRBJ2-7; 9 nucleotides agree with TRBD2. CDR1 and CDR2 (germline): LGHNA, YSLEER. Trimming removed 1 base from V and 7 bases from J; junction bases left unmatched: 8. The CDR3 is 15 amino acids. The CDR3 is CASSQGGPLAGEQYF. CDR3 DNA sequence: TGCGCCAGCAGCCAAGGTGGGCCCCTAGCGGGGGAGCAGTACTTC.

This clone appeared a single time. The chain employs TRBV7-2 and TRBJ1-5; no clear D. This CDR3 has 16 amino acids. Between the trimmed V and J ends, which lost 5 bases and 2 bases, there was a span of 16 bases. The germline CDR1 and CDR2 sequences are SGHTA and FQGNSA. The CDR3 loop reads CASSRNSVWGNQPQHF. The CDR3 region has the DNA TGTGCCAGCAGCCGAAACAGCGTATGGGGCAATCAGCCCCAGCATTTT.

CDR3 bases: TGTGCCAGCAGTTGGTCAGGTGGTAGGGGAAAGCATTTT. This translates into CASSWSGGRGKHF. The genes are TRBV28 and TRBJ1-5, with D perhaps TRBD1 (5 bases). The length of the CDR3 is 13 residues. Germline-derived CDR1 and CDR2 are MDHEN and SYDVKM. The V gene lost 4 bases and the J gene lost 14 bases, with 18 bases spanning the gap.